This paragraph covers one T cell receptor (beta chain) sequence. No cognate antigen has been identified for it. No much larger clone is present one base from it, and per-base qualities are unavailable. TCR beta VDJ combination and CDR3 sequence profiling used genomic DNA as the template. An Illumina HiSeq 2000 was used for TCR repertoire sequencing. Turning to the authors' computational methods: TRBV/TRBJ rearrangement plots, CDR3 size and DJ length profiles, and Simpson's diversity index were used to assess repertoires. Whichever DNA sequence was most abundant in the deep sequencing data was defined as the immunodominant clone. CDR3 amino acid sequences were screened for sharing across subjects and compared with published repertoires and the VDJdb database. TCRdb reworked the public reads: Q25 trimming with fastp, MiXCR clone assembly, productive beta chains retained. Every distinct CDR3 protein forms one entry, paired with its most common genes and DNA. TCRdb's processing, not the study's, gives the V and J calls here. Counted in this sample were about 95,000 distinct CDR3 sequences; less than 75% of them appeared once. In total, the top ten clones hold 55% to 65% of the sample.

This entry is derived from a study of CD8+CD57+ T cells in acquired aplastic anemia (dated by TCRdb to between 2018 and 2020). Regarding the study in general: A mean of approximately 3 ug of DNA, ranging from about 0.2 to 27.4 ug, was extracted from sorted CD4+ and CD8+ cells. CD8+CD57+ expansion was defined as frequency above the mean frequency observed in healthy subjects. On the study overall, not on this receptor specifically: No significant difference in CD8+ Simpson's diversity was found between patients and healthy controls (P=0.060). Nearly 30 CD8+ CDR3 sequences were found in both patients and controls but appeared to be highly expressed in patients and within the immunodominant clones of the patients.

From a lookup of the germline V gene, CDR1 and CDR2 are SGHVS and FNYEAQ. The junction carries 19 bases between V and J, which are trimmed by 0 bases and 0 bases respectively. The CDR3 holds 19 amino acids from the cysteine to the phenylalanine. Left in the record is the CDR3 DNA by itself, 57 bases read in frame from the first base. Patients chosen for sequencing had shown expansion of CD8+CD57+ cells by flow cytometry. Every patient had severe acquired aplastic anemia, diagnosed using the International Study of Aplastic Anemia and Agranulocytosis and Camitta criteria. No patient had received any therapy when blood was sampled. TCR repertoires of sorted CD4+ and CD8+ blood T cells from severe aplastic anemia patients and healthy subjects were deep-sequenced in the study. Patients were enrolled in the USA under clinicaltrials.gov protocols 00001620, 01623167, 00001397, 00071045, 00081523 and 00961064. Ficoll-Paque density gradient centrifugation was used to isolate peripheral blood mononuclear cells. Before DNA extraction, CD4+ and CD8+ T cells were sorted by FACS or by magnetic beads.

The sequence is built from TRBV7-6 and TRBJ2-3; TRBD2 is possibly the D segment (5 matching bases). The sample was sorted CD4+, CD8+, or CD8+CD57+ T cells (not recorded which) from PBMCs. This TCR was recovered from a human donor with aplastic anemia. CDR3 loop: CASSLARVGFDYSTDTQYF. The sequenced DNA is TGTGCCAGCAGCTTAGCTCGGGTGGGGTTCGACTATAGCACAGATACGCAGTATTTT.